These T cell receptor beta chains were read from a single sample in a study of response to subunit inactivated influenza vaccine. TCRdb reprocessed the RT-PCR reads with MiXCR, giving one entry per CDR3 protein. The sample includes about 780,000 distinct CDR3 sequences, 15% to 20% seen only once; the top ten take approximately 11%. Source: PBMCs from blood, taken 5 to 6 days after vaccination. The receptors come from a man between 50 and 59 years old who received an inactivated influenza vaccine. Both conserved end residues are part of each CDR3. A D gene is named only where the DNA matches it firmly. Expanded clones are given a class, and other clones once, few, many or no size at all.

NA | TRBJ1-1 | TRBV2 | NA | TGTGCCAGTACAGTAACCGAGGGCACTGAAGCTTTCTTT | CASTVTEGTEAFF
TRBD2 | TRBJ2-1 | TRBV12-3/TRBV12-4 | few | TGTGCCAGCAGTTTAAGACTAGCCACCTACAATGAGCAGTTCTTC | CASSLRLATYNEQFF
TRBD1 | TRBJ2-3 | TRBV6-1 | few | TGTGCCAGCAGAACTGACAGGGCAGGAGATACGCAGTATTTT | CASRTDRAGDTQYF
NA | TRBJ1-5 | TRBV20-1 | many | TGCAGTGCCCAAACGTATAGCAATCAGCCCCAGCATTTT | CSAQTYSNQPQHF
NA | TRBJ1-2 | TRBV3-1 | few | TGTGCCAGCAGCCAAGAAACCGGGACATCGCGTAACTATGGCTACACCTTC | CASSQETGTSRNYGYTF
NA | TRBJ2-3 | TRBV15 | few | TGTGCCACCAGCAGAGATATTAGCACAGATACGCAGTATTTT | CATSRDISTDTQYF
NA | TRBJ1-2 | TRBV7-2 | NA | TGTGCCAGCAGCTTCCAGGGAATCAATCCCCCCACCTTC | CASSFQGINPPTF
NA | TRBJ1-5 | TRBV6-5 | few | TGTGCCAGCAGTTACTCGGACGGGAACAATCAGCCCCAGCATTTT | CASSYSDGNNQPQHF
NA | TRBJ2-1 | TRBV7-9 | few | TGTGCCAGCAGCTCCCTGGATGAGCAGTTCTTC | CASSSLDEQFF
TRBD2 | TRBJ2-5 | TRBV7-8 | NA | TGTGCCAGCAGCTTAGATCTAGCGGGGGGGCACTTTGTGACCCAGTACTTC | CASSLDLAGGHFVTQYF
NA | TRBJ2-1 | TRBV24-1 | NA | TGTGCCACCTCCAGGGAAGTAAACAATGAGCAGTTCTTC | CATSREVNNEQFF
NA | TRBJ2-1 | TRBV7-9 | many | TGCGCCAGCAGCTTGGAGGGGCATGAGCAGTTCTTC | CASSLEGHEQFF
TRBD1 | TRBJ1-1 | TRBV6-2/TRBV6-3 | NA | TGTGCCAGCAGCCACGGCGGCAGGGGGACTGAAGCTTTCTTT | CASSHGGRGTEAFF
TRBD1 | TRBJ2-1 | TRBV4-3 | few | TGCGCCAGCAGCCAGGACAGGGCCACGTACAATGAGCAGTTCTTC | CASSQDRATYNEQFF
NA | TRBJ2-7 | TRBV5-6 | NA | TGTGCCAGCAGCTTCGTAGACTACGAGCAGTACTTC | CASSFVDYEQYF
NA | TRBJ2-3 | TRBV4-3 | many | TGCGCCAGCAGCCAACTCGGGGGCACAGATACGCAGTATTTT | CASSQLGGTDTQYF
TRBD2 | TRBJ2-1 | TRBV3-1 | NA | TGTGCCAGCAGCCCATACCAGCGGGGAGCAGGCGGGGAGCAGTTCTTC | CASSPYQRGAGGEQFF
NA | TRBJ2-7 | TRBV24-1 | few | TGTGCCACCAGTGATTCAAGGGACCTCTACGAGCAGTACTTC | CATSDSRDLYEQYF
NA | TRBJ2-5 | TRBV7-9 | NA | TGTGCCAGCAGCTTATTCGACACGGTAGAACAAGAGACCCAGTACTTC | CASSLFDTVEQETQYF
NA | TRBJ2-2 | TRBV29-1 | many | TGCAGCGTTGGGGGAGGTCGGAACACCGGGGAGCTGTTTTTT | CSVGGGRNTGELFF
NA | TRBJ2-2 | TRBV24-1 | few | TGTGCCACCAGTGATTCGAGGAGTACCGGGGAGCTGTTTTTT | CATSDSRSTGELFF
NA | TRBJ1-5 | TRBV30 | NA | TGTGCCTGGAGTGTACAGAGCAATCAGCCCCAGCATTTT | CAWSVQSNQPQHF
NA | TRBJ1-2 | TRBV6-5 | NA | TGTGCCAGCAGTTACGGTGGGGGTTCTAACTATGGCTACACCTTC | CASSYGGGSNYGYTF
NA | TRBJ1-4 | TRBV2 | NA | TGTGCCAGCACCTGGGACACCGCAACTAATGAAAAACTGTTTTTT | CASTWDTATNEKLFF
TRBD1 | TRBJ1-2 | TRBV4-3 | NA | TGCGCCAGCAGCCAAGAAGGCCGGACAGGGGACTATGGCTACACCTTC | CASSQEGRTGDYGYTF
TRBD1 | TRBJ2-7 | TRBV6-2/TRBV6-3 | NA | TGTGCCAGCAGTTACTCCGAGGACAGGATGTACGAGCAGTACTTC | CASSYSEDRMYEQYF
NA | TRBJ2-2 | TRBV7-2 | many | TGTGCCAGCAGCTTAGGCTCCAACACCGGGGAGCTGTTTTTT | CASSLGSNTGELFF
NA | TRBJ2-1 | TRBV7-7 | NA | TGTGCCAGCAGCCAAGGACCGGCGAATGAGCAGTTCTTC | CASSQGPANEQFF
TRBD1 | TRBJ2-1 | TRBV15 | many | TGTGCCACCAGCATCCTACAGGGGCCTAATGAGCAGTTCTTC | CATSILQGPNEQFF
NA | TRBJ1-1 | TRBV7-3 | few | TGTGCCAGCAGCTTCGGGTGGTCGGAGAACACTGAAGCTTTCTTT | CASSFGWSENTEAFF
NA | TRBJ1-2 | TRBV7-2 | many | TGTGCCAGCAGCTTAGTAACAGGCGGAGGCTATGGCTACACCTTC | CASSLVTGGGYGYTF
NA | TRBJ2-7 | TRBV9 | few | TGTGCCAGCAGCGTCCGGGACGGCATCTACGAGCAGTACTTC | CASSVRDGIYEQYF
NA | TRBJ2-2 | TRBV4-3 | NA | TGCGCCAGCAGCCAAGAGGGAAGGGGGAAAGGGGAGCTGTTTTTT | CASSQEGRGKGELFF
NA | TRBJ2-1 | TRBV21-1 | NA | TGTGCCAGCAGGAATCATACTAGCGGGGTGTCCTACAATGAGCAGTTCTTC | CASRNHTSGVSYNEQFF
NA | TRBJ1-1 | TRBV12-5 | NA | TGTGCTAGTGGTTTGGAGCGGGCCTGGGGCACTGAAGCTTTCTTT | CASGLERAWGTEAFF
NA | TRBJ2-7 | TRBV14 | NA | TGTGCCAGCAGCCCGCGGCCGGGGGACTACGAGCAGTACTTC | CASSPRPGDYEQYF
NA | TRBJ2-6 | TRBV4-1 | few | TGCGCCAGCAGCCAAGTAAGGTCCCCCTCTGGGGCCAACGTCCTGACTTTC | CASSQVRSPSGANVLTF
TRBD1 | TRBJ2-1 | TRBV14 | NA | TGTGCCAGCAGCCAAGGGCGGAAAGGGGGCTACTACAATGAGCAGTTCTTC | CASSQGRKGGYYNEQFF
NA | TRBJ2-7 | TRBV20-1 | once | TGCAGTGCTAGTTATTCTATTGTATCGGGGCTCGACGAGCAGTACTTC | CSASYSIVSGLDEQYF
TRBD1 | TRBJ2-1 | TRBV28 | few | TGTGCCAGCAGTTTGAATCCGGGACAGGGGTTCAATGAGCAGTTCTTC | CASSLNPGQGFNEQFF
NA | TRBJ2-7 | TRBV5-4 | NA | TGTGCCAGCAGCGCAGCCAGCTCCTACGAGCAGTACTTC | CASSAASSYEQYF
NA | TRBJ1-1 | TRBV5-6 | NA | TGTGCCAGCAGCTTTTACAGAGGGACAAACACTGAAGCTTTCTTT | CASSFYRGTNTEAFF
TRBD1 | TRBJ2-3 | TRBV24-1 | NA | TGTGCCACCGGGCAGGGGGCCACAGATACGCAGTATTTT | CATGQGATDTQYF
NA | TRBJ2-7 | TRBV18 | NA | TGTGCCAGCTCCAAAACGGGACGGAACTACGAGCAGTACTTC | CASSKTGRNYEQYF
NA | TRBJ1-5 | TRBV10-3 | NA | TGTGCCATCAGTGAGAGAGCGTCCGGCAATCAGCCCCAGCATTTT | CAISERASGNQPQHF
TRBD1 | TRBJ2-3 | TRBV29-1 | NA | TGCAGCGTCCACACACCGGGACAGGGAGCAGATACGCAGTATTTT | CSVHTPGQGADTQYF
NA | TRBJ2-3 | TRBV6-7 | many | TGTGCCAGCAGTTACCCAGGTTCTTCCAGCACAGATACGCAGTATTTT | CASSYPGSSSTDTQYF
NA | TRBJ2-1 | TRBV29-1 | NA | TGCAGCGTTGATTTCGGCCTTAACAATGAGCAGTTCTTC | CSVDFGLNNEQFF
NA | TRBJ1-1 | TRBV12-3/TRBV12-4 | NA | TGTGCCAGCAGTCCCTCAACCGGGACAAAAGCTGAAGCTTTCTTT | CASSPSTGTKAEAFF
NA | TRBJ2-7 | TRBV7-2 | few | TGTGCCAGCAGCACTTGGCCGTACGAGCAGTACTTC | CASSTWPYEQYF
NA | TRBJ2-1 | TRBV11-2 | few | TGTGCCAGCAGCCCCAGTAGACAGAATGAGCAGTTCTTC | CASSPSRQNEQFF
TRBD2 | TRBJ2-1 | TRBV15 | few | TGTGCCACCAGCTCCCGGACTAGCGGGATCAATGAGCAGTTCTTC | CATSSRTSGINEQFF
NA | TRBJ2-7 | TRBV27 | many | TGTGCCAGCAGTTTGGCAGGGTATGGACACGAGCAGTACTTC | CASSLAGYGHEQYF
NA | TRBJ2-7 | TRBV4-1 | NA | TGCGCCAGCAGCTTCCACCGGGACCGAATCTACGAGCAGTACTTC | CASSFHRDRIYEQYF
TRBD1 | TRBJ2-1 | TRBV20-1 | once | TGCAGTGCCCGACAGGGTGACCACAATGAGCAGTTCTTC | CSARQGDHNEQFF
TRBD1 | TRBJ2-7 | TRBV4-2 | few | TGTGCCAGCAGCCAGCGTTGGACAGGGGAAAACGAGCAGTACTTC | CASSQRWTGENEQYF
NA | TRBJ2-1 | TRBV20-1 | NA | TGCAGTGCTAGTCCCCAGTCGCTTTGGTATTCCAATGAGCAGTTCTTC | CSASPQSLWYSNEQFF